This T cell receptor beta chain was identified during a study of T cells in Graves' hyperthyroidism and ophthalmopathy. General study findings and limits: A model of 13 V-J pairs discriminated ophthalmopathy from stable hyperthyroidism.

CDR3 length: 12 residues. Deletions cut 4 bases from V and 5 bases from J, with 11 bases between. Germline values: CDR1 SQVTM, CDR2 ANQGSEA. Using RNA transcripts as the source, TCR beta CDR3 regions were amplified. RT-PCR in the first round (using the HTBI primer set) targeted the TCR CDR3. TCRdb recomputed calls from the multiplex PCR reads with MiXCR, one row per CDR3 protein. The sample records about 610,000 distinct CDR3 sequences, roughly 50% being singletons. This clonotype was seen once. Its specificity is unknown. Stability of Graves' hyperthyroidism was defined as absent ophthalmopathy progression within 18 months.

The rearrangement uses TRBV29-1 and TRBJ2-5; D not certain. Sequencing was performed on peripheral blood or thyroid tissue (not recorded which). The source of this sequence is a woman aged 18-29 years with Graves' hyperthyroidism. The CDR3 protein is CSVGWMRETQYF. The CDR3 DNA follows: TGCAGCGTTGGTTGGATGCGGGAGACCCAGTACTTC.